This is a list of T cell receptor beta chains from one sample in a study of graft-versus-host responses after intestinal transplantation. Here immunoSEQ multiplex PCR was the method, and the copy in TCRdb shows in-frame clones only, minus some. Here the sample spans about 17,000 clones, roughly three quarters being singletons. This material consisted of ileum tissue, taken 450 to 490 days after intestinal transplant. These receptors came from a human patient who received an intestinal transplant, so some T cells may come from the graft donor. The CDR3 runs from the conserved cysteine through the conserved F or W. The D gene is left open where the match is weak. Only part of the rows carry a size: once, few, many, or a class if the clone is expanded.

J | D | V | size | DNA | CDR3
TRBJ2-7 | TRBD2 | TRBV19 | . | TGTGCCAGTAGCCCTAGCGGGGGTCCCTACGAGCAGTACTTC | CASSPSGGPYEQYF
TRBJ2-7 | . | TRBV4-1 | . | TGCGCCAGCAGCCAAGGGAGCATCCTAGACTACGAGCAGTACTTC | CASSQGSILDYEQYF
TRBJ1-5 | . | TRBV6-1 | . | TGTGCCAGCAGTGAACGGGCAATTAGCAATCAGCCCCAGCATTTT | CASSERAISNQPQHF
TRBJ2-3 | TRBD1 | TRBV29-1 | . | TGCAGCGTAGACAGGGGAAGCACAGATACGCAGTATTTT | CSVDRGSTDTQYF
TRBJ2-5 | . | TRBV4-1 | . | TGCGCCAGCAGCCAAGTGGTGCAGGCCGAGGGGGCCCAGTACTTC | CASSQVVQAEGAQYF
TRBJ2-7 | . | TRBV7-9 | few | TGTGCCAGCAGCTTAGCATCCGGGACGCCCTACGAGCAGTACTTC | CASSLASGTPYEQYF
TRBJ1-2 | . | TRBV11-2 | . | TGTGCCAGCAGCCAGACAGGAAACTATGGCTACACCTTC | CASSQTGNYGYTF
TRBJ2-1 | . | TRBV11-2 | once | TGTGCCAGCACCGAATGGGCTGGCCAACCCTCCTACAATGAGCAGTTCTTC | CASTEWAGQPSYNEQFF
TRBJ2-5 | . | TRBV7-9 | . | TGTGCCAGCAGCCCCGGACTTGAGACCCAGTACTTC | CASSPGLETQYF
TRBJ1-1 | TRBD1 | TRBV7-9 | . | TGTGCCAGCACAGGGGGGACTGAAGCTTTCTTT | CASTGGTEAFF
TRBJ1-6 | . | TRBV27 | . | TGTGCCAGCAGCCCAGGGGCCGATAATTCACCCCTCCACTTT | CASSPGADNSPLHF
TRBJ2-1 | . | TRBV7-2 | . | TGTGCCAGCAGCTTAGATCGGGAGTGGCAGTTCTTC | CASSLDREWQFF
TRBJ2-1 | . | TRBV7-2 | . | TGTGCCAGCAGCTCGGGGGGCAGTGAGCAGTTCTTC | CASSSGGSEQFF
TRBJ2-3 | . | TRBV14 | . | TGTGCCAGCAGCCAATCACTAGTCACAGATACGCAGTATTTT | CASSQSLVTDTQYF
TRBJ2-7 | TRBD2 | TRBV6-5 | . | TGTGCCATCAGTAAAGCGGGGGGAGCCTACGAGCAGTACTTC | CAISKAGGAYEQYF
TRBJ1-1 | . | TRBV19 | . | TGTGCCAGTAGTACCCTGAACACTGAAGCTTTCTTT | CASSTLNTEAFF
TRBJ2-3 | TRBD2 | TRBV5-4 | . | TGTGCCAGCAGCAACCTAGCGGAGGCCACAGATACGCAGTATTTT | CASSNLAEATDTQYF
TRBJ2-7 | TRBD1 | TRBV18 | . | TGTGCCAGCTCATCACAGGGGTTCACCTACGAGCAGTACTTC | CASSSQGFTYEQYF
TRBJ2-6 | . | TRBV6-5 | once | TGTGCCAGCAGTACCGAGGGCGGGGCCAACGTCCTGACTTTC | CASSTEGGANVLTF
TRBJ1-5 | TRBD1 | TRBV6-1 | . | TGTGCCAGCAGCACACAGGGGCATAGCAATCAGCCCCAGCATTTT | CASSTQGHSNQPQHF
TRBJ1-3 | . | TRBV6-1 | few | TGTGCCAGCAATAATCCGGCGGGGGAGAGAAACACCATATATTTT | CASNNPAGERNTIYF
TRBJ2-7 | TRBD2 | TRBV29-1 | . | TGCAGCGGTGATGGTTGGGGGGGGTGCGAGCAGTACTTC | CSGDGWGGCEQYF
TRBJ2-3 | . | TRBV9 | . | TGTGCCAGCAGCGTAGGGACCGACACAGATACGCAGTATTTT | CASSVGTDTDTQYF
TRBJ2-7 | . | TRBV7-9 | large | TGTGCCAGCAGCTTGTCCCCCGGAGAGCAGTACTTC | CASSLSPGEQYF
TRBJ1-5 | . | TRBV6-1 | . | TGTGCCAGCAGTGAAGGGGGCGGGCAGCCCCAGCATTTT | CASSEGGGQPQHF
TRBJ2-4 | . | TRBV6-5 | . | TGTGCCAGCAGTTACTCGGGGTGGGACATTCAGTACTTC | CASSYSGWDIQYF
TRBJ2-4 | TRBD2 | TRBV7-2 | . | TGTGCCAGCAGCTTAGCTGGGGTAGCGGGAAACATTCAGTACTTC | CASSLAGVAGNIQYF
TRBJ2-1 | . | TRBV7-8 | . | TGTGCCAGCAGCTCCCGACTGGATCCCAGCTCCTACAATGAGCAGTTCTTC | CASSSRLDPSSYNEQFF
TRBJ2-1 | TRBD2 | TRBV11-2 | . | TGTGCCAGCAGCTTAATAACGGGGGGGAACAATGAGCAGTTCTTC | CASSLITGGNNEQFF
TRBJ2-7 | TRBD1 | TRBV6-5 | . | TGTGCCAGCAGTGGCGGGACAGGACTCTACGAGCAGTACTTC | CASSGGTGLYEQYF
TRBJ1-4 | . | TRBV5-6 | . | TGTGCCAGCAGCTTGGTGGCCGTAAATGAAAAACTGTTTTTT | CASSLVAVNEKLFF
TRBJ1-5 | . | TRBV7-6 | . | TGTGCCAGCAGCTTAGGGGCCTTCAATGGGAGCAATCAGCCCCAGCATTTT | CASSLGAFNGSNQPQHF